This T cell receptor beta chain was sequenced in a study of CD8 T cells in ankylosing spondylitis. General study findings and limits: Apparently characteristic of ankylosing spondylitis blood was a TCR beta motif (eight highly homologous variants).

For TCR beta, libraries came from quantitative 5'-RACE with molecular barcodes. TCRdb re-analysed the 5' RACE reads in MiXCR, keeping a single row per CDR3 protein. The table has roughly 700,000 distinct CDR3 sequences, around 17% seen once. Germline trimming cut 5 bases from V and 5 bases from J; bases unmatched to any gene: 7. CDR1 is MNHEY and CDR2 is SMNVEV in the germline V gene (reference sequence). The CDR3 sequence is 14 residues long. In regard to this clonotype: Its antigen is still unknown.

What was sequenced was blood, either unsorted or a sorted T cell fraction (not recorded which). The chain couples TRBV27 to TRBJ2-7; TRBD2 matches at 9 bases. The receptor was isolated from a male donor with ankylosing spondylitis. The chain's CDR3 is CASSARLAENEQYF. CDR3 bases: TGTGCCAGCAGTGCCAGACTAGCGGAAAACGAGCAGTACTTC.